This T cell receptor (beta chain) came from a study of OX40 agonist ivuxolimab in advanced cancers. The study's findings and limits: What antigens the expanded peripheral T cells recognized was never established. Those patients achieving a partial response at 0.1-3.0 mg/kg showed among the lowest clonal expansion. Blood T cells, both CD4+ and CD8+, expanded clonally by week 6 at 0.1 to 3.0 mg/kg.

A single count supports this clone. Its antigen is as yet unknown. Sampling of blood occurred at baseline, cycle 4 day 1, and cycle 7 day 1. Here immunoSEQ multiplex PCR was the method, and the copy in TCRdb shows in-frame clones only, minus some. The data hold about 47,000 clones, with about 88% observed a single time. Germline values: CDR1 MDHEN, CDR2 SYDVKM. The V gene end was trimmed by 3 bases and the J gene end by 12 bases; junction bases not matched to a gene: 8. The CDR3 runs 12 residues. This rearrangement joins TRBV28 to TRBJ2-7, with 7 bases identical to TRBD1. The TCR sequence derives from an adult with an advanced solid tumor such as melanoma, head and neck, liver or kidney cancer. Sequenced here: CD4+ or CD8+ T cells sorted from blood, sampled in a trial of the OX40 agonist ivuxolimab. This CDR3 reads CASSFGQDPSYF. In nucleotides, the CDR3 is TGTGCCAGCAGTTTCGGACAGGACCCCTCGTACTTC.